One sample yielded the 9 T cell receptor beta chains listed below, sequenced in a study of OX40 agonist ivuxolimab in advanced cancers. Receptor amplification or capture employed the immunoSEQ multiplex PCR assay. TCRdb's version of the immuneACCESS table is confined to in-frame rearrangements and falls short of the full clone set. An unresolved V gene accounts for under half of the shortfall where checked; the remainder is of unknown origin. The sample table records about 120,000 clones; approximately 92% of these occur just once. Clones ranked in the top ten supply 0.55% of the sample. The specimen comprised CD4+ or CD8+ T cells sorted from blood, sampled in a trial of the OX40 agonist ivuxolimab. These TCRs come from an adult with an advanced solid tumor such as melanoma, head and neck, liver or kidney cancer.

The V call is TRBV28, the J call TRBJ2-7; no definite D call. Germline values: CDR1 MDHEN, CDR2 SYDVKM. The CDR3 is 13 residues long. V lost 5 bases and J lost 2, with 10 bases in between. The CDR3 DNA is TGTGCCAGCAGTGTACGACAAGCCTACGAGCAGTACTTC. Protein product: CASSVRQAYEQYF. The full variable domain, completed using reference TRBV28 and TRBJ2-7, is DVKVTQSSRYLVKRTGEKVFLECVQDMDHENMFWYRQDPGLGLRLIYFSYDVKMKEKGDIPEGYSVSREKKERFSLILESASTNQTSMYLCASSVRQAYEQYFGPGTRLTVT.

The chain couples TRBV28 to TRBJ1-3, with D possibly being TRBD1 (5 bases). The CDR3 has 18 residues. The germline CDR1 and CDR2 sequences are MDHEN and SYDVKM. Trimming cost V 3 bases and J 0 bases, with 18 bases left between them. The CDR3 coding sequence is TGTGCCAGCAGTTTCTCCCACAGCAGGGCGACCTCTGGAAACACCATATATTTT. This encodes CASSFSHSRATSGNTIYF.

A word on this clone: Compared with germline, one end of the junction differs, possibly owing to a read error. The chain carries TRBV7-7 and TRBJ2-3, with D unclear. The length of the CDR3 is 13 residues. Germline V gives CDR1 SSHAT, CDR2 FNYEAQ (reference sequence). CDR3 in DNA: TGTGCTAGCAGCTTAGGGATGGCCGGTACGCAGTATTTT. This gives the protein CASSLGMAGTQYF.

The rearrangement uses TRBV29-1 and TRBJ2-5; D perhaps matches TRBD2 (6 bases). This CDR3 region has 15 residues. The V end was cut by 6 bases, the J end by 1 base, with 18 bases between. The germline gives CDR1 SQVTM, CDR2 ANQGSEA. The CDR3 spells CSVTAGPGTQETQYF. In DNA form, the CDR3 reads TGCAGCGTCACCGCGGGGCCAGGAACCCAAGAGACCCAGTACTTC.

The chain's CDR3 is CASSPGGGEREAFF. CDR3 DNA: TGTGCCAGCTCACCCGGAGGGGGTGAGAGGGAAGCTTTCTTT. The J gene is TRBJ1-1, the V gene TRBV18; TRBD1 might be the D (6 bases). The V gene's germline CDR1 is KGHSH and CDR2 LQKENI. This CDR3 is built from 14 residues. V lost 3 bases and J lost 8, with 16 bases in between.

The rearrangement uses TRBV6-1 and TRBJ2-7; the D is unclear. V lost 2 bases to trimming and J lost 2 bases, with 10 bases between them. CDR3 length equals 14 residues. Germline values: CDR1 MNHNS, CDR2 SASEGT. In DNA form, the CDR3 reads TGTGCCAGCAGTGAATGGCAGGCCACCTACGAGCAGTACTTC. Its translation: CASSEWQATYEQYF.

This chain links TRBV15 with TRBJ1-2; possible D gene TRBD1, 6 bases. V was trimmed by 0 bases and J by 4 bases, leaving 9 bases between them. Germline assignment: CDR1 LNHNV and CDR2 YYDKDF (reference sequence). This CDR3 has 14 amino acids. The CDR3 loop is CATSRDQGPYGYTF. For the CDR3, the DNA is TGTGCCACCAGCAGAGATCAGGGGCCCTATGGCTACACCTTC. Full variable domain (rest looked up from reference TRBV15 and TRBJ1-2): DAMVIQNPRYQVTQFGKPVTLSCSQTLNHNVMYWYQQKSSQAPKLLFHYYDKDFNNEADTPDNFQSRRPNTSFCFLDIRSPGLGDTAMYLCATSRDQGPYGYTFGSGTRLTVV.

The J gene is TRBJ2-3, the V gene TRBV4-1, with 7 positions matching TRBD1. The germline V gene encodes CDR1 MGHRA and CDR2 YSYEKL. The CDR3 consists of 18 residues. With V trimmed by 4 bases and J by 2 bases, 15 bases remained unmatched. CDR3 region: CASSPRGQRSYFTDTQYF. The CDR3 nucleotides are TGCGCCAGCAGCCCTCGGGGACAGCGGTCATACTTCACAGATACGCAGTATTTT.

V usage is TRBV11-2 and J usage is TRBJ1-5, with D possibly matching TRBD1 (5 bases). CDR1 SGHAT and CDR2 FQNNGV come from the germline V gene. V lost 5 bases, J lost 6 bases, and 14 bases lay in between. The CDR3 contains 14 residues. In DNA form, the CDR3 reads TGTGCCAGCAGCCCCAGGGATGGGCTTCAGCCCCAGCATTTT. Translating it yields CASSPRDGLQPQHF.